The 29 T cell receptor beta chains reported below all come from one sample, sequenced in a study of T-cell memory formation after mild COVID-19. MiXCR, run by TCRdb on the 5' RACE reads, gives a single entry per CDR3 protein. The sample carries about 140,000 distinct CDR3 sequences, 13% to 15% recorded once. The sequencing sample was made of PBMCs or a T cell subset sorted from them (not recorded which). These receptors were taken from an adult woman who had mild COVID-19 (a few samples of this study predate the infection). Cell type and time point are not known.

There are a few counts of this clonotype. The chain has TRBV19 and TRBJ1-6; 11 bases map to TRBD1. The germline CDR1 and CDR2 sequences are LNHDA and SQIVND (reference sequence). V lost 3 bases and J lost 12; bases outside the gene matches: 1. There are 13 residues in the CDR3. This chain's CDR3 is CASSMGQGVPLHF. In nucleotides, the CDR3 is TGTGCCAGTAGTATGGGACAGGGGGTACCCCTCCACTTT.

The genes are TRBV5-6 and TRBJ2-7; D may be TRBD1 (6 bases). This CDR3 contains 15 residues. V was cut by 2 bases and J by 4 bases, with 16 bases left in between. In germline, CDR1 is SGHDT, CDR2 YYEEEE. The CDR3 protein is CASSFLGAGRYEQYF. The CDR3 DNA follows: TGTGCCAGCAGCTTTTTGGGGGCGGGTCGATACGAGCAGTACTTC.

This clonotype was seen more than once but under ten times. The V call is TRBV7-9, the J call TRBJ1-1, with TRBD1 as a possible D gene (6 bases). This CDR3 is 16 amino acids long. The V gene lost 5 bases and the J gene lost 4 bases, with 20 bases spanning the gap. Germline CDR1 is SEHNR and CDR2 is FQNEAQ (reference sequence). CDR3 DNA: TGTGCCAGCAGCCACCCGGGGGCAGGGATTGGCACTGAAGCTTTCTTT. It codes for CASSHPGAGIGTEAFF.

The J gene is TRBJ2-3, the V gene TRBV11-3; no definite D call. Germline V gives CDR1 SGHNT, CDR2 YENEEA. The CDR3 length is 13 residues. The ends were cut back, 6 bases at V and 4 bases at J, with 11 bases in the middle. The CDR3 DNA sequence: TGTGCCAGCAGGCCGCGGTTTGCAGATACGCAGTATTTT. The encoded protein is CASRPRFADTQYF.

This clonotype was detected only a few times. V and J are TRBV20-1 and TRBJ2-7; no clear D gene. This CDR3 is built from 14 residues. V was clipped by 5 bases and J by 1 base, with 15 bases between them. Looked up from germline, CDR1 is DFQATT and CDR2 is SNEGSKA (reference sequence). The CDR3 protein is CSAQAYERSYEQYF. The CDR3, as DNA: TGCAGTGCTCAGGCCTACGAAAGGTCCTACGAGCAGTACTTC.

This chain joins TRBV7-2 and TRBJ2-2, with D hard to call. This CDR3 has 14 residues. Per germline, CDR1 SGHTA and CDR2 FQGNSA. V lost 1 base and J 7 bases, leaving 10 bases between the germline ends. The CDR3 DNA reads as TGTGCCAGCAGCTTAGGGAGCTGGGGCGGGGAGCTGTTTTTT. Protein: CASSLGSWGGELFF.

This clonotype was picked up many times. V gene TRBV7-9 combines with J gene TRBJ1-1; weak D call: TRBD1 (6 bases). The CDR3 runs to 14 residues. The germline V gene has CDR1 SEHNR and CDR2 FQNEAQ (reference sequence). V was trimmed by 8 bases and J by 1 base, leaving 14 bases between them. The CDR3 loop is CASEILGGNTEAFF. CDR3 bases: TGTGCCAGCGAGATCCTAGGGGGGAACACTGAAGCTTTCTTT.

This chain connects TRBV28 to TRBJ2-7; D is unclear. V dropped 3 bases and J dropped 3 bases, with 9 bases sitting between them. Germline V gene lookup returns CDR1 MDHEN and CDR2 SYDVKM. This CDR3 contains 13 residues. CDR3 sequence (DNA): TGTGCCAGCAGTTTCGGAGCAGACTACGAGCAGTACTTC. It translates to CASSFGADYEQYF.

A note on this clonotype: Given a much more abundant clone one base away, this may be a read error. The chain is built from TRBV6-5 and TRBJ1-1; a possible D gene is TRBD1 (6 bases). The CDR3 consists of 15 residues. Germline lookup yields CDR1 MNHEY and CDR2 SVGAGI. This CDR3 reads CASSYQQGGNTEALF. The CDR3 DNA reads as TGTGCCAGCAGTTACCAACAGGGAGGGAACACTGAAGCTCTCTTT.

CDR3 protein: CAIGTGTMASHGYTF. The CDR3 coding sequence is TGTGCCATCGGGACAGGAACTATGGCTTCGCATGGCTACACCTTC. This chain links TRBV10-3 with TRBJ1-2; 8 bases are a match to TRBD1. This CDR3 spans 15 amino acids. Germline values: CDR1 ENHRY, CDR2 SYGVKD. The J segment lost 6 bases and the V segment lost 8 bases, leaving 14 bases of the junction unmatched.

CDR3 coding DNA: TGTGCCAGAAGCTTGGTGCGTCGGGAGGACCCCAATGAGCAGTTCTTC. Its protein is CARSLVRREDPNEQFF. The chain recombines TRBV5-3 with TRBJ2-1; 7 positions agree with TRBD2. TRBV5-3 is placed among ORFs of uncertain function. This CDR3 contains 16 residues. V gave up 0 bases and J gave up 6 bases; unmatched junction bases: 9.

The V gene is TRBV12-3 or TRBV12-4, the J gene TRBJ2-2, with TRBD2 matching 7 bases. The junction had 11 bases not matched to a gene; V was cut back by 6 bases and J by 4 bases. The CDR3 has 16 amino acids. CDR3 residues: CASSPASGTLTGELFF. The CDR3 nucleotides are TGTGCCAGCAGCCCAGCTAGCGGAACCCTCACCGGGGAGCTGTTTTTT.

In this sample, this clonotype turned up a few times. V is TRBV6-2 or TRBV6-3 and J is TRBJ2-2, with 8 bases matching TRBD2. V gave up 3 bases and J gave up 4 bases; unmatched junction bases: 4. Per germline, CDR1 MNHEY and CDR2 SVGEGT. There are 15 residues in the CDR3. The CDR3 nucleotides are TGTGCCAGCAGTTATAGCGGGATTAGCACCGGGGAGCTGTTTTTT. Its protein is CASSYSGISTGELFF.

There are a few counts of this clonotype. The rearrangement joins TRBV10-3 to TRBJ1-1; possibly TRBD1 for D (6 bases). The CDR3 contains 15 residues. The ends were cut back, 11 bases at V and 4 bases at J, with 23 bases in the middle. Looked up from germline, CDR1 is ENHRY and CDR2 is SYGVKD. The CDR3 loop reads CAARDKSVSGTEAFF. DNA of the CDR3: TGTGCCGCAAGGGACAAATCAGTTAGTGGCACTGAAGCTTTCTTT.

This clonotype was picked up a small number of times. This chain links TRBV12-3 or TRBV12-4 with TRBJ2-3; the D is unclear. CDR3 length: 14 residues. V was clipped by 3 bases and J by 0 bases, with 7 bases between them. The CDR3: CASSFKESTDTQYF. The CDR3 DNA follows: TGTGCCAGCAGTTTTAAGGAAAGCACAGATACGCAGTATTTT.

V is TRBV6-6 and J is TRBJ1-2; D is possibly TRBD1 (6 bases). This CDR3 has 14 amino acids. Trimming stripped 6 bases from V and 4 bases from J, with 15 bases between. From germline, CDR1 is MNHNY and CDR2 SVGAGI (reference sequence). The CDR3 protein is CASSPPGDTYGYTF. The CDR3 region has the DNA TGTGCCAGCAGCCCGCCCGGGGACACCTATGGCTACACCTTC.

V gene TRBV7-6 combines with J gene TRBJ2-1, with 8 bases lining up with TRBD2. CDR3 length equals 16 residues. Trimming removed 5 bases from V and 5 bases from J; junction bases left unmatched: 11. CDR1 and CDR2 from the germline V gene are SGHVS and FNYEAQ. CDR3 nucleotide sequence: TGTGCCAGCAGCCATTACCGGGAGGGCCCCCACAATGAGCAGTTCTTC. It codes for CASSHYREGPHNEQFF.

This clonotype was seen a few times. This rearrangement joins TRBV6-5 to TRBJ2-6, with unresolved D. The CDR3 runs to 14 residues. Deletions cut 7 bases from V and 0 bases from J, with 7 bases between. Germline assignment: CDR1 MNHEY and CDR2 SVGAGI. DNA for the CDR3: TGTGCCAGCAACGAACGCTCTGGGGCCAACGTCCTGACTTTC. Its translation: CASNERSGANVLTF.

This clonotype occurred a few times. The chain uses TRBV9 and TRBJ2-6; unclear D gene. Trimming took off 0 bases at V and 0 bases at J, with 7 bases between the two ends. The CDR3 covers 16 residues. Germline values: CDR1 SGDLS, CDR2 YYNGEE. CDR3: CASSVVGDSGANVLTF. For the CDR3, the DNA is TGTGCCAGCAGCGTAGTTGGAGACTCTGGGGCCAACGTCCTGACTTTC.

The chain employs TRBV7-2 and TRBJ1-5, with a weak D call TRBD1 (5 bases). V gave up 1 base and J gave up 2 bases, with 12 bases separating them. This CDR3 contains 16 residues. The germline V gene encodes CDR1 SGHTA and CDR2 FQGNSA. CDR3 residues: CASSLVGAQGNQPQHF. In DNA form, the CDR3 reads TGTGCCAGCAGCTTAGTTGGGGCGCAAGGCAATCAGCCCCAGCATTTT.

The chain couples TRBV5-6 to TRBJ1-5; weak D call: TRBD1 (6 bases). The CDR3 consists of 14 residues. The germline V gene encodes CDR1 SGHDT and CDR2 YYEEEE. V was pared by 4 bases and J by 3 bases, with 11 bases between. CDR3 DNA: TGTGCCAGCAGCCTACAGGGATTCAATCAGCCCCAGCATTTT. It codes for CASSLQGFNQPQHF.

This clonotype was detected a few times. This sequence joins TRBV24-1 and TRBJ1-6; 9 bases fit TRBD1. The CDR3 sequence is 17 residues long. CDR1 KGHDR and CDR2 SFDVKD come from the germline V gene. V shed 6 bases and J 5 bases; nucleotides not matched to a gene: 10. CDR3 sequence reads: CATSTPSGDRDNSPLHF. In DNA form, the CDR3 reads TGTGCCACCAGTACGCCGAGCGGGGACAGGGATAATTCACCCCTCCACTTT.

This clonotype was seen ten or more times. CDR3 coding DNA: TGCAGTGCCCTGACAGGTTCCTACGAGCAGTACTTC. Its translation: CSALTGSYEQYF. The chain is built from TRBV20-1 and TRBJ2-7; D might be TRBD1 (6 bases). V dropped 6 bases and J dropped 1 base, with 10 bases sitting between them. The germline gives CDR1 DFQATT, CDR2 SNEGSKA (reference sequence). This CDR3 contains 12 residues.

This clonotype has a handful of counts. The chain is built from TRBV20-1 and TRBJ2-3; D not resolved. CDR3 length: 12 residues. Germline V gene sequence: CDR1 DFQATT, CDR2 SNEGSKA (reference sequence). Trimming took 2 bases from V and 6 from J, leaving 9 bases between them. CDR3 DNA: TGCAGTGCTAGAAATCCCAGGGATACGCAGTATTTT. Translation gives CSARNPRDTQYF.

The rearrangement links TRBV30 to TRBJ2-2; D ambiguous. The germline V and J ends were trimmed by 5 bases and 3 bases, with 7 bases remaining between them. The germline V gene has CDR1 GTSNPN and CDR2 SVGIG (reference sequence). The length of the CDR3 is 12 residues. The CDR3 loop is CAWGQHTGELFF. DNA for the CDR3: TGTGCCTGGGGGCAGCACACCGGGGAGCTGTTTTTT.

This sequence joins TRBV4-1 and TRBJ2-7, with TRBD2 as a possible D gene (5 bases). V lost 1 base and J lost 4, with 8 bases in between. CDR1 and CDR2 (germline): MGHRA, YSYEKL. The CDR3 covers 13 residues. CDR3 loop: CASSQGLLYEQYF. CDR3 coding DNA: TGCGCCAGCAGCCAAGGACTACTTTACGAGCAGTACTTC.

The rearrangement links TRBV20-1 to TRBJ2-3; maybe TRBD2 (5 bases). Trimming stripped 0 bases from V and 0 bases from J, with 19 bases between. The CDR3 spans 18 residues. Germline values: CDR1 DFQATT, CDR2 SNEGSKA (reference sequence). CDR3 nucleotide sequence: TGCAGTGCTAGAGATCCCGGGCGGCTAGCCGTAAGCACAGATACGCAGTATTTT. Translation gives CSARDPGRLAVSTDTQYF.

The chain links TRBV7-9 to TRBJ1-5; D not resolved. CDR1 is SEHNR and CDR2 is FQNEAQ in the germline V gene (reference sequence). V lost 1 base and J 3 bases, leaving 7 bases between the germline ends. The CDR3 has 14 amino acids. CDR3 DNA sequence: TGTGCCAGCAGCTTAGGCGGTTTCAATCAGCCCCAGCATTTT. Its translation is CASSLGGFNQPQHF. The variable domain in full, with the rest retrieved from reference TRBV7-9 and TRBJ1-5, is DTGVSQNPRHKITKRGQNVTFRCDPISEHNRLYWYRQTLGQGPEFLTYFQNEAQLEKSRLLSDRFSAERPKGSFSTLEIQRTEQGDSAMYLCASSLGGFNQPQHFGDGTRLSIL.

The V gene is TRBV7-9, the J gene TRBJ1-1; weak D call: TRBD1 (6 bases). The V gene's germline CDR1 is SEHNR and CDR2 FQNEAQ (reference sequence). V was clipped by 5 bases and J by 7 bases, with 17 bases between them. The CDR3 extends over 14 amino acids. CDR3 DNA sequence: TGTGCCAGCAGCCTCGTCTCCGGGACAATTGAAGCTTTCTTT. Encoded protein: CASSLVSGTIEAFF.